The present T cell receptor (beta chain) was sequenced within a study of T cell changes during pregnancy in multiple sclerosis. The table came from immunoSEQ multiplex PCR; TCRdb's copy has only in-frame clones and leaves some out. The sample holds about 42,000 clones, about 85% seen once. This clone showed up just once. Germline V CDR1 and CDR2: LGHNA, YNFKEQ. The CDR3 contains 15 residues. Germline trimming cut 3 bases from V and 4 bases from J; bases unmatched to any gene: 8. The V gene is TRBV4-2, the J gene TRBJ1-1; 7 positions agree with TRBD1. The clonotype comes from a female donor with multiple sclerosis, enrolled in a pregnancy study. Specimen: CD4+ T cells from peripheral blood mononuclear cells, collected before pregnancy. The DNA for the CDR3 is TGTGCCAGCAGCCAGCGGCGGGACAGCGGCACTGAAGCTTTCTTT. The encoded protein is CASSQRRDSGTEAFF.